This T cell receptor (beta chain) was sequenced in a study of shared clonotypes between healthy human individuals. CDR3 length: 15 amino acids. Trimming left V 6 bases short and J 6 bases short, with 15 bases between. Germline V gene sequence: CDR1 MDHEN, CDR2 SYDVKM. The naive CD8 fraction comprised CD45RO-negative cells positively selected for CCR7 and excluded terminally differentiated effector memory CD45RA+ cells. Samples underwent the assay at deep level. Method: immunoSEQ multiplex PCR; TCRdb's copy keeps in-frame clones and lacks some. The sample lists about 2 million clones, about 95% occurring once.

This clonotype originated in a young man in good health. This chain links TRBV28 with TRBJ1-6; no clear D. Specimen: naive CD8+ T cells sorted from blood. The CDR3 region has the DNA TGTGCCAGCAGCCCTCCGGCGTGGGGTAATTCACCCCTCCACTTT. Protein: CASSPPAWGNSPLHF.